One and the same sample provided the 24 T cell receptor beta chains below, sequenced in a study of memory CD4+ T cells and cytomegalovirus serostatus. TCRdb keeps only in-frame clones here, not all; method: immunoSEQ multiplex PCR. The sample holds around 54,000 clones, around three quarters seen once. Single viable CD3+CD4+CD8-CD45RO+ cells were sorted as the memory CD4+ T cells. Sequencing was carried out using memory CD4+ T cells from blood. These receptors all stem from an adult in good health and CMV-seropositive.

The V and J genes are TRBV18 and TRBJ1-1; maybe TRBD1 (5 bases). The CDR3 spans 15 residues. The V gene's germline CDR1 is KGHSH and CDR2 LQKENI. V lost 3 bases and J 5 bases, leaving 16 bases between the germline ends. The CDR3 DNA reads TGTGCCAGCTCACCTGCGATGGGGGTAACAACTGAAGCTTTCTTT. Encoded protein: CASSPAMGVTTEAFF.

The V call is TRBV27, the J call TRBJ1-5; D uncertain. Germline values: CDR1 MNHEY, CDR2 SMNVEV (reference sequence). The V and J ends lost 6 bases and 5 bases respectively, with 8 bases between them. The CDR3 runs to 12 residues. The CDR3 DNA sequence: TGTGCCAGCAGCTTTATAGATCAGCCCCAGCATTTT. It is translated as CASSFIDQPQHF.

The CDR3 protein is CASYETGLMNTEAFF. CDR3 DNA sequence: TGTGCCAGCTATGAGACAGGACTTATGAACACTGAAGCTTTCTTT. The J gene is TRBJ1-1, the V gene TRBV6-5, with D possibly TRBD1 on 6 matching bases. The V end was cut by 8 bases, the J end by 0 bases, with 16 bases between. Germline-derived CDR1 and CDR2 are MNHEY and SVGAGI. The CDR3 spans 15 residues.

The chain couples TRBV6-4 to TRBJ1-1, with no clear D. This CDR3 contains 13 residues. V dropped 8 bases and J dropped 1 base, with 11 bases sitting between them. Per germline, CDR1 MRHNA and CDR2 SNTAGT. The DNA of the CDR3 is TGTGCCAGCTCAGAGCAGGCGAACACTGAAGCTTTCTTT. Translated: CASSEQANTEAFF.

This clone occurred once. This chain joins TRBV10-3 and TRBJ2-1; D not certain. Germline CDR1 reads ENHRY; CDR2 reads SYGVKD. V was trimmed by 4 bases and J by 0 bases, leaving 22 bases between them. This CDR3 has 19 amino acids. The CDR3 here is CAISGASLTALSSYNEQFF. In DNA form, the CDR3 reads TGTGCCATCAGTGGGGCCTCTTTAACCGCTCTTAGCTCCTACAATGAGCAGTTCTTC.

The V and J genes are TRBV10-3 and TRBJ1-1; the D is unclear. Looked up from germline, CDR1 is ENHRY and CDR2 is SYGVKD. The CDR3 contains 13 residues. Trimming cost V 6 bases and J 2 bases, with 10 bases left between them. CDR3: CAIRLWENTEAFF. Here the CDR3 DNA reads TGTGCCATCAGACTTTGGGAAAACACTGAAGCTTTCTTT.

The chain carries TRBV7-2 and TRBJ1-2; D call uncertain. The V end was cut by 5 bases, the J end by 8 bases, with 18 bases between. Germline V gene sequence: CDR1 SGHTA, CDR2 FQGNSA. The CDR3 runs to 14 residues. The CDR3 DNA sequence: TGTGCCAGCAGCCTTGGGGTCGTGGTCTTAGGCTACACCTTC. Encoded protein: CASSLGVVVLGYTF. Variable domain in full (rest from reference TRBV7-2 and TRBJ1-2): GAGVSQSPSNKVTEKGKDVELRCDPISGHTALYWYRQSLGQGLEFLIYFQGNSAPDKSGLPSDRFSAERTGGSVSTLTIQRTQQEDSAVYLCASSLGVVVLGYTFGSGTRLTVV.

The rearrangement links TRBV6-1 to TRBJ1-3; weak D call: TRBD1 (5 bases). V lost 2 bases to trimming and J lost 9 bases, with 14 bases between them. This CDR3 has 14 amino acids. Germline V gene lookup returns CDR1 MNHNS and CDR2 SASEGT. CDR3 nucleotides: TGTGCCAGCAGTGAACAGAAGGGGTCGGGCACCATATATTTT. Translation gives CASSEQKGSGTIYF.

The chain recombines TRBV19 with TRBJ1-2; D is possibly TRBD1 (5 bases). Trimming took 4 bases from V and 6 from J, leaving 15 bases between them. Germline V gene sequence: CDR1 LNHDA, CDR2 SQIVND (reference sequence). The CDR3 length is 14 residues. CDR3 protein: CASSTLDSRDGYTF. CDR3 sequence (DNA): TGTGCCAGTAGTACCCTCGACAGCAGGGATGGCTACACCTTC.

The chain carries TRBV5-5 and TRBJ1-2; no clear D gene. Trimming removed 0 bases at V and 4 bases at J, with 10 bases between. The length of the CDR3 is 14 residues. The germline V gene encodes CDR1 SGHKS and CDR2 YYEKEE (reference sequence). The CDR3 reads CASSLGRSGYGYTF. CDR3 nucleotide sequence: TGTGCCAGCAGCTTGGGAAGGAGCGGCTATGGCTACACCTTC. The whole variable domain, remainder taken from reference TRBV5-5 and TRBJ1-2, is DAGVTQSPTHLIKTRGQQVTLRCSPISGHKSVSWYQQVLGQGPQFIFQYYEKEERGRGNFPDRFSARQFPNYSSELNVNALLLGDSALYLCASSLGRSGYGYTFGSGTRLTVV.

The chain carries TRBV6-1 and TRBJ2-3; 7 nucleotides line up with TRBD2. There are 15 residues in the CDR3. The V gene end was trimmed by 7 bases and the J gene end by 6 bases; junction bases not matched to a gene: 13. The germline V gene has CDR1 MNHNS and CDR2 SASEGT. The CDR3 DNA reads TGTGCCAGCAATACAGCGGGGCCCTCCCGGGATACGCAGTATTTT. Translation: CASNTAGPSRDTQYF.

V is TRBV5-1 and J is TRBJ1-4; D is unresolved. Germline lookup yields CDR1 SGHRS and CDR2 YFSETQ. This CDR3 is built from 14 residues. V dropped 1 base and J dropped 6 bases, with 10 bases sitting between them. The CDR3 spells CASSLLGLDEKLFF. DNA for the CDR3: TGCGCCAGCAGCTTGCTGGGGTTGGATGAAAAACTGTTTTTT.

This chain uses TRBV7-2 with TRBJ2-3; D perhaps matches TRBD2 (6 bases). Trimming took off 1 base at V and 5 bases at J, with 13 bases between the two ends. Looked up from germline, CDR1 is SGHTA and CDR2 is FQGNSA. CDR3 size: 15 residues. In nucleotides, the CDR3 is TGTGCCAGCAGCTTAGTAGCGGCCTGGGGAGATACGCAGTATTTT. This codes for CASSLVAAWGDTQYF.

This chain joins TRBV6-6 and TRBJ1-5; D gene unclear. Trimming took 5 bases from V and 7 from J, leaving 15 bases between them. The length of the CDR3 is 14 residues. CDR1 and CDR2 (germline): MNHNY, SVGAGI (reference sequence). CDR3 DNA sequence: TGTGCCAGCAGTACCTCAAACGAAGGCCAGCCCCAGCATTTT. Residues: CASSTSNEGQPQHF.

The gene calls are TRBV7-9 and TRBJ1-5; tentative D call: TRBD1 (5 bases). The CDR3 consists of 15 residues. Germline-derived CDR1 and CDR2 are SEHNR and FQNEAQ (reference sequence). With 5 bases removed from V and 4 bases from J, the gap between germline ends came to 15 bases. CDR3 DNA: TGTGCCAGCAGCATAGATGGGACCGCGAATCAGCCCCAGCATTTT. Its translation: CASSIDGTANQPQHF.

J is TRBJ2-1 and V is TRBV19, with TRBD2 as a possible D gene (5 bases). Germline-derived CDR1 and CDR2 are LNHDA and SQIVND (reference sequence). Trimming removed 9 bases from V and 0 bases from J, with 12 bases in between. This CDR3 spans 14 amino acids. The CDR3, as DNA: TGTGCCAGCGGGGTAGGGCCCTCCTACAATGAGCAGTTCTTC. This sequence encodes CASGVGPSYNEQFF.

The chain couples TRBV10-1 to TRBJ2-3; D possibly corresponds to TRBD2 (6 bases). Trimming shortened V by 6 bases and J by 8 bases, and 15 bases separated the two germline ends. CDR1 WNHNN and CDR2 SYGVQD come from the germline V gene (reference sequence). The CDR3 consists of 13 residues. The CDR3 sequence: CASRPGLMGTQYF. The CDR3 region has the DNA TGCGCCAGCAGACCGGGACTGATGGGTACGCAGTATTTT.

This clone was seen a single time. The V and J genes are TRBV29-1 and TRBJ2-3; 11 nucleotides align to TRBD1. In germline, CDR1 is SQVTM, CDR2 ANQGSEA. The CDR3 extends over 14 amino acids. The CDR3 spells CSVTGQGGTDTQYF. CDR3 sequence (DNA): TGCAGTGTAACGGGACAGGGGGGCACAGATACGCAGTATTTT.

This chain joins TRBV11-2 and TRBJ2-7, with TRBD2 matching over 7 bases. The length of the CDR3 is 16 residues. CDR1 is SGHAT and CDR2 is FQNNGV in the germline V gene. V shed 4 bases, J shed 9 bases, and the junction held 18 bases outside the gene matches. The CDR3 DNA reads as TGTGCCAGCAGCTCAAGACAGCTAACTAGCGCGGAAGGGCAGTACTTC. Its translation: CASSSRQLTSAEGQYF. The full variable domain, in which reference TRBV11-2 and TRBJ2-7 provide the parts outside the CDR3, is EAGVAQSPRYKIIEKRQSVAFWCNPISGHATLYWYQQILGQGPKLLIQFQNNGVVDDSQLPKDRFSAERLKGVDSTLKIQPAKLEDSAVYLCASSSRQLTSAEGQYFGPGTRLTVT.

This clone was seen only a few times. The CDR3 bases are TGTGCCAGCATGAGTGTAAATCAAGAGACCCAGTACTTC. Encoded protein: CASMSVNQETQYF. J is TRBJ2-5 and V is TRBV7-2, with D hard to call. This CDR3 is 13 amino acids long. Trimming stripped 7 bases from V and 2 bases from J, with 11 bases between. The V gene's germline CDR1 is SGHTA and CDR2 FQGNSA.

This CDR3 reads CASQTSGRAFDTGELFF. CDR3 coding DNA: TGTGCCAGTCAGACTAGCGGGAGGGCCTTTGACACCGGGGAGCTGTTTTTT. V is TRBV21-1 and J is TRBJ2-2; the table names TRBD2, a call not compared with the DNA. TRBV21-1 is tagged as a pseudogene. This CDR3 is 17 amino acids long.

V and J are TRBV28 and TRBJ2-2; D may be TRBD1 or TRBD2 (6 bases each). The CDR3 runs to 14 residues. V lost 4 bases and J 4 bases, leaving 10 bases between the germline ends. The germline CDR1 and CDR2 sequences are MDHEN and SYDVKM. CDR3 sequence reads: CASSSPGATGELFF. The CDR3 nucleotides read TGTGCCAGCAGTTCCCCGGGGGCCACCGGGGAGCTGTTTTTT.

This clone was recorded only once. J is TRBJ2-7 and V is TRBV28, with a tentative D call TRBD1 (5 bases). Germline V lookup: CDR1 MDHEN, CDR2 SYDVKM. V lost 9 bases and J lost 4, with 25 bases in between. This CDR3 comprises 16 residues. CDR3 in amino acids: CARSFKQVLTMYEQYV. The CDR3 region has the DNA TGTGCCAGGTCGTTTAAACAGGTCCTCACGATGTACGAGCAGTACGTC.

This chain uses TRBV30 with TRBJ2-7, with TRBD2 as a possible D gene (6 bases). Germline values: CDR1 GTSNPN, CDR2 SVGIG (reference sequence). Trimming shortened V by 5 bases and J by 7 bases, and 12 bases separated the two germline ends. CDR3 size: 11 residues. The CDR3 loop reads CAWAEGSEQYV. CDR3 DNA sequence: TGTGCCTGGGCGGAGGGGAGTGAGCAGTACGTC.